One sample yielded the 6 T cell receptor beta chains listed below, sequenced in a study of T cell changes during pregnancy in multiple sclerosis. TCRdb's copy holds only in-frame clones and misses some; the assay was immunoSEQ multiplex PCR. The data contain over 80,000 clones, 90% of them seen just once; the ten biggest clones take up approximately 0.76%. This sample comprised peripheral blood, obtained in the second trimester of pregnancy. The receptors derive from a female donor in good health, enrolled as a control in a pregnancy study.

The rearrangement uses TRBV19 and TRBJ1-4; perhaps TRBD1 as D (6 bases). In germline, CDR1 is LNHDA, CDR2 SQIVND (reference sequence). V lost 9 bases to trimming and J lost 8 bases, with 13 bases between them. The CDR3 totals 12 residues. DNA for the CDR3: TGTGCCAGAACAGGGCTTTACGAAAAACTGTTTTTT. It yields the protein CARTGLYEKLFF.

In nucleotides, the CDR3 is TGTGCCATCAGCACGGACAGGGGCTATGGCTACACCTTC. It encodes CAISTDRGYGYTF. The V gene is TRBV10-3, the J gene TRBJ1-2, with TRBD1 identical over 9 bases. V shed 6 bases and J 4 bases; nucleotides not matched to a gene: 3. Germline V lookup: CDR1 ENHRY, CDR2 SYGVKD. The CDR3 runs 13 residues.

The chain uses TRBV7-7 and TRBJ2-5; perhaps TRBD1 as D (6 bases). This CDR3 is 14 amino acids long. Trimming left V 5 bases short and J 2 bases short, with 12 bases between. Per the germline V gene, CDR1 is SSHAT and CDR2 is FNYEAQ (reference sequence). Written as DNA, the CDR3 is TGTGCCAGCAGCCCGACAGGACTTCAAGAGACCCAGTACTTC. Amino acids: CASSPTGLQETQYF. Looking up the rest from reference TRBV7-7 and TRBJ2-5 gives the full variable domain: GAGVSQSPRYKVTKRGQDVTLRCDPISSHATLYWYQQALGQGPEFLTYFNYEAQPDKSGLPSDRFSAERPEGSISTLTIQRTEQRDSAMYRCASSPTGLQETQYFGPGTRLLVL.

The chain is built from TRBV2 and TRBJ2-7; 7 bases match TRBD2. The V segment lost 3 bases and the J segment 2 bases; nucleotides outside the gene matches: 7. Per germline, CDR1 SNHLY and CDR2 FYNNEI. The CDR3 is made up of 15 amino acids. CDR3 residues: CASSESLAVTYEQYF. CDR3 nucleotides: TGTGCCAGCAGTGAGTCCCTAGCGGTTACCTACGAGCAGTACTTC.

The V gene is TRBV6-5, the J gene TRBJ2-7, with TRBD2 matching over 8 bases. CDR1 is MNHEY and CDR2 is SVGAGI in the germline V gene. The length of the CDR3 is 15 residues. With 6 bases clipped from V and 1 base from J, the junction kept 8 bases outside the gene matches. The CDR3 sequence is CASSPQRGGSYEQYF. CDR3 sequence (DNA): TGTGCCAGCAGCCCTCAACGGGGGGGATCCTACGAGCAGTACTTC.

The V call is TRBV6-6, the J call TRBJ2-1; D possibly corresponds to TRBD2 (6 bases). The germline gives CDR1 MNHNY, CDR2 SVGAGI (reference sequence). The CDR3 is made up of 12 amino acids. V was trimmed by 10 bases and J by 3 bases, leaving 10 bases between them. Here the CDR3 reads CATGGDYNEQFF. CDR3 nucleotide sequence: TGTGCCACTGGAGGGGACTACAATGAGCAGTTCTTC.